This entry lists 27 T cell receptor beta chains sequenced from one sample in a study of OX40 agonist ivuxolimab in advanced cancers. Repertoires were generated with immunoSEQ multiplex PCR, while TCRdb's copy carries only in-frame clones and drops some. The table has about 60,000 clones, roughly 86% seen once. Here the sequenced sample was CD4+ or CD8+ T cells sorted from blood, taken in a trial of the OX40 agonist ivuxolimab. Receptors were obtained from an adult with an advanced solid tumor such as melanoma, head and neck, liver or kidney cancer.

The chain recombines TRBV5-4 with TRBJ1-1, with a tentative D call TRBD1 (6 bases). This CDR3 comprises 15 residues. From germline, CDR1 is SGHNT and CDR2 YYREEE (reference sequence). Trimming cost V 4 bases and J 1 base, with 14 bases left between them. The CDR3 here is CASSRWTVQNTEAFF. The CDR3 nucleotides read TGTGCCAGCAGCCGATGGACAGTTCAGAACACTGAAGCTTTCTTT. The entire variable domain, with the rest obtained from reference TRBV5-4 and TRBJ1-1, is as follows: ETGVTQSPTHLIKTRGQQVTLRCSSQSGHNTVSWYQQALGQGPQFIFQYYREEENGRGNFPPRFSGLQFPNYSSELNVNALELDDSALYLCASSRWTVQNTEAFFGQGTRLTVV.

This rearrangement joins TRBV11-2 to TRBJ2-7, with no clear D. The V gene's germline CDR1 is SGHAT and CDR2 FQNNGV. The V end was cut by 1 base, the J end by 0 bases, with 19 bases between. There are 18 residues in the CDR3. In DNA, the CDR3 is TGTGCCAGCAGCTTAGTGTTGCGTGGGATGCTCCTCTCCTACGAGCAGTACTTC. Residues: CASSLVLRGMLLSYEQYF.

The rearrangement links TRBV5-1 to TRBJ2-4; possible D gene TRBD1, 6 bases. Trimming pared 1 base from V and 7 bases from J, leaving 15 bases between. Germline CDR1 is SGHRS and CDR2 is YFSETQ. The CDR3 is 15 amino acids. The CDR3 loop is CASSLTGLGENIQYF. CDR3 DNA: TGCGCCAGCAGCTTGACAGGGTTGGGTGAGAACATTCAGTACTTC.

This chain uses TRBV5-1 with TRBJ2-3; a possible D gene is TRBD2 (6 bases). The CDR3 length is 13 residues. V lost 6 bases and J 6 bases, leaving 14 bases between the germline ends. Germline V gene lookup returns CDR1 SGHRS and CDR2 YFSETQ. CDR3 sequence (DNA): TGCGCCAGCAAGTTGGGGACTTCGGATACGCAGTATTTT. It translates to CASKLGTSDTQYF.

V usage is TRBV28 and J usage is TRBJ1-1; D is perhaps TRBD1 (6 bases). The CDR3 has 14 residues. Germline CDR1 reads MDHEN; CDR2 reads SYDVKM. V was clipped by 3 bases and J by 3 bases, with 11 bases between them. The CDR3 loop reads CASSFIGGHTEAFF. Written as DNA, the CDR3 is TGTGCCAGCAGTTTTATTGGGGGGCACACTGAAGCTTTCTTT.

The rearrangement links TRBV4-3 to TRBJ1-1, with D maybe TRBD1 (6 bases). Germline V gives CDR1 LGHNA, CDR2 YSLEER. V was shortened by 1 base and J by 1 base, with 10 bases between the two germline ends. The CDR3 has 15 residues. CDR3 in amino acids: CASSQGGGRNTEAFF. The CDR3 DNA follows: TGCGCCAGCAGCCAAGGAGGGGGACGGAACACTGAAGCTTTCTTT.

The chain is built from TRBV5-1 and TRBJ1-1; 7 bases agree with TRBD1. The CDR3 covers 24 residues. V was pared by 2 bases and J by 0 bases, with 31 bases of the junction left unmatched. Germline-derived CDR1 and CDR2 are SGHRS and YFSETQ. The CDR3: CASSLPGVIERLGGDQVLNTEAFF. Here the CDR3 DNA reads TGCGCCAGCAGCTTACCAGGGGTAATCGAACGATTAGGGGGCGATCAGGTCTTGAACACTGAAGCTTTCTTT.

V and J are TRBV27 and TRBJ2-6; no reliable D call. With 6 bases removed from V and 0 bases from J, the gap between germline ends came to 3 bases. The CDR3 sequence is 13 residues long. Germline CDR1 and CDR2: MNHEY and SMNVEV (reference sequence). Here the CDR3 DNA reads TGTGCCAGCAGGGGCTCTGGGGCCAACGTCCTGACTTTC. Protein: CASRGSGANVLTF.

The chain links TRBV23-1 to TRBJ1-2; D call uncertain. TRBV23-1 is assigned to the ORF class and has an uncertain function. CDR3 length: 14 residues. The germline V and J ends were trimmed by 4 bases and 5 bases, with 14 bases remaining between them. CDR3 bases: TGCGCCAGCAGTCGGGCAGGCGACCGGTATGGCTACACCTTC. It encodes CASSRAGDRYGYTF.

V and J are TRBV6-6 and TRBJ1-2, with D hard to call. Trimming took 0 bases from V and 0 from J, leaving 8 bases between them. Germline loops: CDR1 MNHNY, CDR2 SVGAGI (reference sequence). CDR3 length: 15 residues. The CDR3 sequence: CASSYSTVANYGYTF. CDR3 sequence (DNA): TGTGCCAGCAGTTACTCTACAGTCGCTAACTATGGCTACACCTTC.

The chain carries TRBV5-5 and TRBJ1-2, with D possibly being TRBD1 (6 bases). The CDR3 covers 17 residues. Trimming shortened V by 0 bases and J by 3 bases, and 18 bases separated the two germline ends. Germline values: CDR1 SGHKS, CDR2 YYEKEE (reference sequence). CDR3 sequence reads: CASSLDWGQASHYGYTF. The CDR3 DNA reads as TGTGCCAGCAGCTTGGATTGGGGACAAGCATCCCACTATGGCTACACCTTC.

This clone appeared a few times. The chain has TRBV23-1 and TRBJ2-7; unclear D gene. TRBV23-1 is placed among ORFs of uncertain function. The CDR3 has 13 residues. Between the trimmed V and J ends, which lost 2 bases and 0 bases, there was a span of 5 bases. The CDR3 DNA reads TGCGCCAGCAGTCAAAGTAGCTCCTACGAGCAGTACTTC. Its translation: CASSQSSSYEQYF.

The chain uses TRBV11-3 and TRBJ2-7; 7 nucleotides match TRBD1. V shed 5 bases, J shed 7 bases, and the junction held 5 bases outside the gene matches. This CDR3 has 12 amino acids. The germline gives CDR1 SGHNT, CDR2 YENEEA. CDR3 sequence reads: CASSQTGREQYF. The DNA of the CDR3 is TGTGCCAGCAGCCAGACAGGGCGGGAGCAGTACTTC.

The J gene is TRBJ2-4, the V gene TRBV4-3; 7 bases are a match to TRBD2. Germline-derived CDR1 and CDR2 are LGHNA and YSLEER. This CDR3 is built from 14 residues. V gave up 4 bases and J gave up 6 bases; unmatched junction bases: 6. The CDR3: CASSRREAGNIQYF. DNA of the CDR3: TGCGCCAGCAGCCGCCGGGAGGCGGGAAACATTCAGTACTTC.

The rearrangement uses TRBV9 and TRBJ2-5; the match to TRBD2 covers 7 bases. The J segment lost 5 bases and the V segment lost 0 bases, leaving 4 bases of the junction unmatched. The CDR3 is 14 amino acids. Germline values: CDR1 SGDLS, CDR2 YYNGEE. CDR3 coding DNA: TGTGCCAGCAGCGTAGATCCAGCGGGGGAGACCCAGTACTTC. It codes for CASSVDPAGETQYF.

V usage is TRBV29-1 and J usage is TRBJ2-7, with D possibly being TRBD1 or TRBD2 (5 bases each). The CDR3 spans 14 residues. In germline, CDR1 is SQVTM, CDR2 ANQGSEA. Trimming cost V 0 bases and J 3 bases, with 12 bases left between them. The CDR3 region is CSVEDRDGSYEQYF. The DNA for the CDR3 is TGCAGCGTTGAAGACAGGGACGGTAGCTACGAGCAGTACTTC.

This clone was observed a few times. The J gene is TRBJ1-3, the V gene TRBV4-2; 7 nucleotides agree with TRBD1. This CDR3 region has 14 residues. The germline V gene encodes CDR1 LGHNA and CDR2 YNFKEQ. The V gene end was trimmed by 1 base and the J gene end by 4 bases; junction bases not matched to a gene: 1. CDR3 protein: CASSQGTGGNTIYF. The CDR3 region has the DNA TGTGCCAGCAGCCAAGGGACAGGAGGAAACACCATATATTTT.

This chain links TRBV18 with TRBJ2-3; D might be TRBD2 (6 bases). V lost 2 bases and J lost 2, with 8 bases in between. Germline CDR1 KGHSH, CDR2 LQKENI. CDR3 length: 14 residues. In DNA form, the CDR3 reads TGTGCCAGCTCACCAGCGGGACTCACAGATACGCAGTATTTT. It is translated as CASSPAGLTDTQYF.

A single count supports this clone. The chain employs TRBV7-9 and TRBJ2-5; 7 bases fit TRBD1. Unmatched junction bases numbered 4, after V lost 0 bases and J lost 3 bases. CDR1 is SEHNR, CDR2 FQNEAQ, per germline (reference sequence). The CDR3 extends over 15 amino acids. CDR3 DNA: TGTGCCAGCAGCTTAGCCGGGACAGAGAAAGAGACCCAGTACTTC. Its translation is CASSLAGTEKETQYF.

On this clone: The junction shows a germline mismatch at one end, possibly a read error. The V and J genes are TRBV6-5 and TRBJ2-2; D uncertain. This CDR3 is built from 12 residues. In germline, CDR1 is MNHEY, CDR2 SVGAGI. The CDR3 DNA is TGTGCCAGCACTTACGGTACCGGGGAGCTGTTTTTT. Its translation is CASTYGTGELFF.

The rearrangement joins TRBV28 to TRBJ2-6; D gene ambiguous. Per the germline V gene, CDR1 is MDHEN and CDR2 is SYDVKM. The CDR3 covers 15 residues. Between the trimmed V and J ends, which lost 5 bases and 0 bases, there was a span of 8 bases. CDR3 protein: CASSPGGSGANVLTF. The CDR3 coding sequence is TGTGCCAGCAGTCCGGGCGGCTCTGGGGCCAACGTCCTGACTTTC.

The rearrangement uses TRBV6-5 and TRBJ1-5; D gene unclear. Trimming took off 6 bases at V and 7 bases at J, with 19 bases between the two ends. The CDR3 has 15 amino acids. Germline CDR1 MNHEY, CDR2 SVGAGI. CDR3 sequence (DNA): TGTGCCAGCAGGTCGACACCCCACCTGGGGCAGCCCCAGCATTTT. The encoded protein is CASRSTPHLGQPQHF.

The chain couples TRBV19 to TRBJ1-1, with TRBD1 matching 9 bases. After removal of 6 bases from V and 1 base from J, the junction contained 0 bases not matched to a gene. The CDR3 contains 13 residues. Germline lookup yields CDR1 LNHDA and CDR2 SQIVND (reference sequence). The CDR3 here is CASRDRGNTEAFF. CDR3 DNA sequence: TGTGCCAGTAGGGACAGGGGGAACACTGAAGCTTTCTTT. The full variable domain, its missing parts supplied by reference TRBV19 and TRBJ1-1, is DGGITQSPKYLFRKEGQNVTLSCEQNLNHDAMYWYRQDPGQGLRLIYYSQIVNDFQKGDIAEGYSVSREKKESFPLTVTSAQKNPTAFYLCASRDRGNTEAFFGQGTRLTVV.

The chain employs TRBV10-3 and TRBJ1-2; 9 bases line up with TRBD1. V shed 7 bases, J shed 7 bases, and the junction held 7 bases outside the gene matches. CDR1 and CDR2 from the germline V gene are ENHRY and SYGVKD. The CDR3 has 13 amino acids. The CDR3 sequence: CAITRTGESGYTF. The CDR3 DNA follows: TGTGCCATCACTCGGACAGGGGAAAGTGGCTACACCTTC.

The V gene is TRBV7-2, the J gene TRBJ2-4; a possible D gene is TRBD2 (5 bases). Germline CDR1 SGHTA, CDR2 FQGNSA. The V gene lost 8 bases and the J gene lost 0 bases, with 14 bases spanning the gap. The CDR3 has 15 residues. The CDR3 here is CASRPERLAKNIQYF. CDR3 bases: TGTGCCAGCCGACCGGAGCGGTTAGCCAAAAACATTCAGTACTTC.

The V call is TRBV29-1, the J call TRBJ1-5, with 8 nucleotides matching TRBD1. From germline, CDR1 is SQVTM and CDR2 ANQGSEA. The CDR3 contains 15 residues. Losses at the gene ends were 7 bases for V and 2 bases for J; bases not matched to a gene: 10. The DNA for the CDR3 is TGCAGCGCTCGGACAGGGAATTCGGGCAATCAGCCCCAGCATTTT. It encodes CSARTGNSGNQPQHF.

This sequence joins TRBV5-4 and TRBJ2-3, with D possibly TRBD1 on 5 matching bases. The germline V gene has CDR1 SGHNT and CDR2 YYREEE (reference sequence). Trimming cost V 4 bases and J 0 bases, with 12 bases left between them. The CDR3 is made up of 15 amino acids. The CDR3 protein is CASSPRTGSTDTQYF. The CDR3 bases are TGTGCCAGCAGCCCCCGAACAGGCAGCACAGATACGCAGTATTTT.